This T cell receptor beta chain stems from a study of technical replicates of blood from a handful of donors. Assay: immunoSEQ multiplex PCR; the TCRdb copy retains only in-frame clones and omits some. The sample lists approximately 52,000 clones; 80% to 95% were seen once. CDR1 is SGHVS, CDR2 FQNEAQ, per germline. V lost 6 bases and J lost 0, with 8 bases in between. The CDR3 consists of 13 residues. The clonotype originates from a human donor in good health. Some clones in this sample may be carry-over from other donors' samples. The J gene is TRBJ1-1, the V gene TRBV7-8; no clear D. The sample consisted of PBMCs. The CDR3 DNA reads as TGTGCCAGCAGTTCCAATTTGAACACTGAAGCTTTCTTT. This gives the protein CASSSNLNTEAFF.